One sample yielded the 6 T cell receptor beta chains listed below, sequenced in a study of T cell responses to AZD1222 COVID-19 vaccine. Using immunoSEQ multiplex PCR, the repertoire was profiled, and TCRdb retains in-frame clones only, with some absent. There are about 86,000 clones in the sample; 60% to 80% occur only once, and under 25% lies in the top ten. Sequenced material: peripheral blood, taken on day 0 of AZD1222 vaccination. The source is an adult in good health.

In this sample, this clone turned up a few times. V usage is TRBV2 and J usage is TRBJ2-5; TRBD2 matches 12 bases. CDR1 and CDR2 from the germline V gene are SNHLY and FYNNEI. The CDR3 covers 18 residues. V trimming: 3 bases; J trimming: 2 bases; junction bases outside the gene matches: 10. The CDR3 spells CASSETSGSTVWQETQYF. In nucleotides, the CDR3 is TGTGCCAGCAGTGAGACTAGCGGGAGCACAGTGTGGCAAGAGACCCAGTACTTC. Filled out from reference TRBV2 and TRBJ2-5, the complete variable domain reads EPEVTQTPSHQVTQMGQEVILRCVPISNHLYFYWYRQILGQKVEFLVSFYNNEISEKSEIFDDQFSVERPDGSNFTLKIRSTKLEDSAMYFCASSETSGSTVWQETQYFGPGTRLLVL.

This clone was observed a handful of times. V gene TRBV7-9 combines with J gene TRBJ2-2; D remains ambiguous. CDR1 and CDR2 from the germline V gene are SEHNR and FQNEAQ (reference sequence). V lost 2 bases, J lost 6 bases, and 7 bases lay in between. This CDR3 is built from 13 residues. This CDR3 reads CASSLSEPGELFF. The DNA for the CDR3 is TGTGCCAGCAGCTTATCAGAACCCGGGGAGCTGTTTTTT. The full variable domain, completed using reference TRBV7-9 and TRBJ2-2, is DTGVSQNPRHKITKRGQNVTFRCDPISEHNRLYWYRQTLGQGPEFLTYFQNEAQLEKSRLLSDRFSAERPKGSFSTLEIQRTEQGDSAMYLCASSLSEPGELFFGEGSRLTVL.

V usage is TRBV29-1 and J usage is TRBJ2-2; 8 nucleotides line up with TRBD1. Germline V CDR1 and CDR2: SQVTM, ANQGSEA. The CDR3 is made up of 13 amino acids. The junction had 8 bases not matched to a gene; V was cut back by 7 bases and J by 7 bases. The CDR3 here is CSGRQGAGGELFF. In DNA, the CDR3 is TGCAGCGGTCGGCAGGGGGCGGGCGGGGAGCTGTTTTTT.

The V gene is TRBV5-6, the J gene TRBJ2-5; a weak D match, TRBD2 (5 bases). The CDR3 runs to 13 residues. V lost 4 bases and J lost 3, with 10 bases in between. From germline, CDR1 is SGHDT and CDR2 YYEEEE. CDR3 protein: CASSDGLEETQYF. The DNA of the CDR3 is TGTGCCAGCAGCGATGGACTGGAAGAGACCCAGTACTTC.

The gene calls are TRBV28 and TRBJ1-1; no definite D call. The V gene's germline CDR1 is MDHEN and CDR2 SYDVKM. This CDR3 is 11 amino acids long. The germline V and J ends were trimmed by 7 bases and 3 bases, with 6 bases remaining between them. CDR3 in DNA: TGTGCCAGCACCCTCTACACTGAAGCTTTCTTT. Its protein product is CASTLYTEAFF.

V is TRBV27 and J is TRBJ2-1, with 10 bases that match TRBD2. This CDR3 is built from 15 residues. Germline V gives CDR1 MNHEY, CDR2 SMNVEV (reference sequence). J was trimmed by 8 bases and V by 4 bases; bases with no gene match: 8. The CDR3 bases are TGTGCCAGCAGTTCCTTCGTAGCGGGAGGCTATGAGCAGTTCTTC. Translation gives CASSSFVAGGYEQFF.